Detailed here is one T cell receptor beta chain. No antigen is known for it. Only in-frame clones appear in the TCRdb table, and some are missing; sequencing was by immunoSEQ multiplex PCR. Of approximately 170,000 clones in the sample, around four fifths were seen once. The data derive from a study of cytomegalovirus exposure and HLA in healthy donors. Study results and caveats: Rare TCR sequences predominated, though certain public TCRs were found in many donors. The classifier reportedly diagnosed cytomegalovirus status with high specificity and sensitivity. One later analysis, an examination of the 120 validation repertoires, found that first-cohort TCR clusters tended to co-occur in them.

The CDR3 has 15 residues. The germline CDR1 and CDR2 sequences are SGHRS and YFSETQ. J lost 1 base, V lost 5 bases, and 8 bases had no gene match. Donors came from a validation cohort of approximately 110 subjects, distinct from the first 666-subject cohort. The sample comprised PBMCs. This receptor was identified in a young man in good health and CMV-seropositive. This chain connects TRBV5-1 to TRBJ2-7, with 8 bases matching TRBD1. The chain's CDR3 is CASRSGTGLSYEQYF. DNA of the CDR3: TGCGCCAGCAGATCCGGGACAGGTCTATCCTACGAGCAGTACTTC.